This T cell receptor beta chain was sequenced in a study of OX40 agonist ivuxolimab in advanced cancers. Background on the study: The diagnoses of dose-escalation patients were hepatocellular carcinoma, melanoma, renal cell or head and neck cancer.

Baseline was the first blood sampling point, followed by cycle 4 day 1 and cycle 7 day 1. Study findings and constraints: Nonresponders included some who also had low normalized T-cell clonal expansion. At doses 0.1 to 3.0 mg/kg, CD4+ and CD8+ clones expanded.

V lost 0 bases to trimming and J lost 5 bases, with 3 bases between them. The CDR3 loop spans 12 amino acids. CDR1 and CDR2 (germline): SGHDT, YYEEEE. Turning to this clone: Its specificity is unknown. Distinct nucleotide sequences in the sample also encode this CDR3.

Only in-frame clones appear in the TCRdb table, and some are missing; sequencing was by immunoSEQ multiplex PCR. This table has tens of thousands of clones, roughly nine tenths appearing once. The rearrangement uses TRBV5-6 and TRBJ1-5; D is unresolved. The TCR was taken from an adult with an advanced solid tumor such as melanoma, head and neck, liver or kidney cancer. The sequenced sample was CD4+ or CD8+ T cells sorted from blood, obtained in a trial of the OX40 agonist ivuxolimab. The DNA for the CDR3 is TGTGCCAGCAGCTTGGTCGATCAGCCCCAGCATTTT. Translation gives CASSLVDQPQHF.